Following are 21 T cell receptor beta chains from one sample sequenced in a study of tissue T cells after allogeneic stem cell transplantation. Only in-frame clones appear in the TCRdb table, and some are missing; sequencing was by immunoSEQ multiplex PCR. The data show some 6,600 clones, 45% to 50% seen once. Time point: mouse harvest day 7 after allogeneic transplant. The graft held 10^6 splenic CD5+ T cells and 10^7 T-cell-depleted bone marrow cells. Sequenced material: lymph node tissue. These receptors originate from a female BALB/c mouse given C57BL/6 T cells with graft-versus-host disease after an allogeneic hematopoietic cell transplant.

As for this clone: Genes and germline are mouse. The missing CDR3 end, 1 residue past where the read stops, is filled in from the germline J gene. This chain links TRBV26 with TRBJ2-1; 10 nucleotides line up with TRBD2. Germline trimming cut 0 bases from V and 6 bases from J; bases unmatched to any gene: 2. Germline V CDR1 and CDR2: KGHPV, FQNQEV (reference sequence). The CDR3 has 15 residues. CDR3: CASSLSLGGLAEQFF. The CDR3 bases that were read are TGTGCCAGCAGTCTGTCTCTGGGGGGGCTTGCTGAGCAGTTC.

This clone was detected a few times. Gene names follow the mouse nomenclature. Coverage ceases 1 residue before the CDR3 finishes, and the germline J gene fills in the end. The chain combines TRBV1 with TRBJ1-3; D is uncertain. The germline V and J ends were trimmed by 0 bases and 0 bases, with 6 bases remaining between them. CDR1 is NSQYPW, CDR2 LRSPGD, per germline (reference sequence). The CDR3 is 15 residues long. Partial CDR3 DNA: TGCACCTGCAGTGCAGAGGCCCATTCTGGAAATACGCTCTAT. Its translation is CTCSAEAHSGNTLY. The whole CDR3 protein reads CTCSAEAHSGNTLYF.

For this clone: Mouse germline and gene names are used. This CDR3 reads CASSRDWGDTQYF. CDR3 DNA (partial): TGTGCCAGCAGCCGGGACTGGGGAGACACCCAGTAC. The chain has TRBV26 and TRBJ2-5, with 10 bases aligning to TRBD2. The read falls 1 residue short of the CDR3 end, and the missing part is taken from the germline J gene. The ends lost 6 bases at V and 5 bases at J; junction bases unmatched: 2. This CDR3 contains 13 residues. Germline V gene sequence: CDR1 KGHPV, CDR2 FQNQEV (reference sequence).

The sample holds one count of this clone. Gene names follow the mouse nomenclature. The read stops 1 residue short of the end of the CDR3; the missing end is completed from the germline J gene. The V call is TRBV14, the J call TRBJ2-5; 10 bases fit TRBD2. Unmatched junction bases numbered 4, after V lost 4 bases and J lost 5 bases. CDR3 length: 14 residues. CDR1 and CDR2 from the germline V gene are SGHDT and FRDEAV. This CDR3 is CASSALGGIDTQYF. The sequenced part of the CDR3 DNA is TGTGCCAGCAGTGCACTGGGGGGGATAGACACCCAGTAC.

Remarks on this clone: Any gene name here is a mouse gene name. The CDR3 spells CASSGQGGQNTLYF. The CDR3 bases that were read are TGTGCCAGCAGCGGACAGGGAGGTCAAAACACCTTGTAC. This chain joins TRBV26 and TRBJ2-4; TRBD1 aligns across 8 bases. The read ends 1 residue early relative to the CDR3; the germline J gene fills the gap. Germline loops: CDR1 KGHPV, CDR2 FQNQEV (reference sequence). V shed 6 bases, J shed 1 base, and the junction held 3 bases outside the gene matches. CDR3 length: 14 amino acids.

Turning to this clone: Mouse names are used for the genes. The CDR3 is cut off 1 residue early in the read; its end comes from the germline J gene. This chain uses TRBV16 with TRBJ2-7; 8 bases map to TRBD1. The CDR3 is 14 amino acids. After removal of 2 bases from V and 2 bases from J, the junction contained 2 bases not matched to a gene. Germline-derived CDR1 and CDR2 are SGHSA and FRNQAP. CDR3 sequence reads: CASSLPGGPYEQYF. CDR3 DNA (partial): TGTGCAAGCAGCTTACCAGGGGGCCCCTATGAACAGTAC.

This clone was observed a few times. The listed genes are named as in mouse. The read is 1 residue too short to cover the CDR3 end, so that end is filled in from the germline J gene. The chain links TRBV13-1 to TRBJ2-7; D remains ambiguous. The V and J ends lost 1 base and 4 bases respectively, with 6 bases between them. From germline, CDR1 is NSHNY and CDR2 SYGAGN. This CDR3 spans 12 amino acids. CDR3 residues: CASSDTQYEQYF. The CDR3 DNA, read in part, is TGTGCCAGCAGTGATACACAATATGAACAGTAC.

With respect to this clone: Each gene name is a mouse one. The read stops 1 residue short of the end of the CDR3; the missing end is completed from the germline J gene. The J gene is TRBJ2-5, the V gene TRBV5, with D unclear. The CDR3 totals 14 residues. The germline V gene has CDR1 LGHNA and CDR2 YNLKQL (reference sequence). V gave up 0 bases and J gave up 2 bases, with 6 bases separating them. The CDR3 region is CASSQDRRQDTQYF. Incomplete CDR3 DNA: TGTGCCAGCAGCCAAGACAGGCGCCAAGACACCCAGTAC.

As concerns this clone: Gene names refer to mouse genes. The read ends 1 residue early relative to the CDR3; the germline J gene fills the gap. The rearrangement uses TRBV13-1 and TRBJ2-5; no reliable D call. Germline CDR1 reads NSHNY; CDR2 reads SYGAGN. Trimming took off 3 bases at V and 10 bases at J, with 6 bases between the two ends. This CDR3 region has 10 residues. The CDR3 protein is CASSAHPQYF. The CDR3 DNA, read in part, is TGTGCCAGCAGTGCCCACCCCCAGTAC.

This clone was found a few times. Genes and germline come from the mouse. Read sequence stops 1 residue before the CDR3 end, and the germline J gene provides the missing end. V is TRBV26 and J is TRBJ1-5; D ambiguous. Trimming shortened V by 4 bases and J by 0 bases, and 4 bases separated the two germline ends. The germline gives CDR1 KGHPV, CDR2 FQNQEV (reference sequence). This CDR3 region has 13 residues. This chain's CDR3 is CASSRYNNQAPLF. Incomplete CDR3 DNA: TGTGCCAGCAGTCGATATAACAACCAGGCTCCGCTT.

This clone has more than one count but fewer than ten. Mouse names are used for the genes. The read stops 1 residue short of the end of the CDR3; the missing end is completed from the germline J gene. The rearrangement joins TRBV26 to TRBJ1-3, with no clear D. Trimming shortened V by 1 base and J by 0 bases, and 4 bases separated the two germline ends. Per germline, CDR1 KGHPV and CDR2 FQNQEV (reference sequence). CDR3 length: 14 amino acids. The CDR3 loop reads CASSLLDSGNTLYF. CDR3 bases read: TGTGCCAGCAGTCTGTTGGATTCTGGAAATACGCTCTAT.

Regarding this clone: The gene names given are mouse names. The read gets to within 1 residue of the CDR3 end, and the germline J gene fills in the rest. This sequence joins TRBV3 and TRBJ2-4; maybe TRBD1 (5 bases). Germline lookup yields CDR1 SNHLY and CDR2 FYNGKV (reference sequence). CDR3 length equals 12 residues. Trimming stripped 2 bases from V and 6 bases from J, with 6 bases between. The DNA read from the CDR3 is TGTGCCAGCAGCTTAAGACAGAACACCTTGTAC. As protein: CASSLRQNTLY. The CDR3 reads in full as CASSLRQNTLYF.

This clone rates as medium-sized. Gene and germline names: mouse. The sequence runs out 1 residue before the end of the CDR3; the remainder is reconstructed from the germline J gene. The chain carries TRBV12-1 and TRBJ2-7; 11 bases match TRBD1. The J segment lost 5 bases and the V segment lost 2 bases, leaving 1 base of the junction unmatched. CDR1 SGHSN and CDR2 HYEKVE come from the germline V gene. This CDR3 spans 13 amino acids. The covered CDR3 bases are TGTGCCAGCTCTCGGACAGGGGGCCATGAACAGTAC. It translates to CASSRTGGHEQY. The entire CDR3 reads CASSRTGGHEQYF.

Remarks on this clone: Genes here carry mouse names. The CDR3 is cut off 1 residue early in the read; its end comes from the germline J gene. V gene TRBV26 combines with J gene TRBJ2-2; 12 positions match TRBD1. The CDR3 sequence is 17 residues long. The ends lost 4 bases at V and 3 bases at J; junction bases unmatched: 6. Per germline, CDR1 KGHPV and CDR2 FQNQEV (reference sequence). Incomplete CDR3 DNA: TGTGCCAGCAGTCAGGGACAGGGGGCGCGAGACACCGGGCAGCTCTAC. Amino acids: CASSQGQGARDTGQLY. The entire CDR3 sequence reads CASSQGQGARDTGQLYF.

There are a few counts of this clone. Germline and genes here are mouse. The read terminates 1 residue ahead of where the CDR3 ends, so the germline J gene completes it. The V and J genes are TRBV19 and TRBJ2-2, with D maybe TRBD1 (6 bases). The V end was cut by 2 bases, the J end by 2 bases, with 7 bases between. CDR1 FNHDT and CDR2 SITEND come from the germline V gene (reference sequence). The CDR3 consists of 14 residues. The part of the CDR3 DNA that was read is TGTGCCAGCAGTATGAGGGGGAACACCGGGCAGCTCTAC. It is translated as CASSMRGNTGQLY. The whole CDR3 protein reads CASSMRGNTGQLYF.

This clone was picked up a small number of times. Mouse gene names apply. Read sequence stops 1 residue before the CDR3 end, and the germline J gene provides the missing end. Different DNA sequences within this sample yield the same CDR3. The chain is built from TRBV16 and TRBJ2-2, with D unclear. The germline CDR1 and CDR2 sequences are SGHSA and FRNQAP. CDR3 size: 13 residues. The V end lost 1 base, the J end lost 5 bases, and 5 bases lay between the germline ends. The CDR3 region is CASSLGGTGQLYF. The sequenced part of the CDR3 DNA is TGTGCAAGCAGCTTAGGTGGTACCGGGCAGCTCTAC.

Judged by abundance, this clone is medium-sized (0.01 to 0.1%). Gene names are the mouse ones. The DNA ends 1 residue before the CDR3 does, and the rest of the CDR3 is filled in from the germline J gene. The chain joins TRBV19 to TRBJ2-1, with 8 nucleotides matching TRBD2. Germline V gene lookup returns CDR1 FNHDT and CDR2 SITEND (reference sequence). Trimming cost V 2 bases and J 6 bases; bases outside gene matches: 4. This CDR3 region has 14 residues. CDR3 DNA, as far as it was read: TGTGCCAGCAGTATGGGGGGGCGCTTTGCTGAGCAGTTC. The encoded protein is CASSMGGRFAEQF. The whole CDR3 protein is CASSMGGRFAEQFF.

A few counts support this clone. The genes are named according to mouse. This specimen includes other DNA sequences encoding the same CDR3. The sequenced part of the CDR3 DNA is TGTGCCAGCAGTCGGGACTGGGGGTATGAACAGTAC. It translates to CASSRDWGYEQY. Given in full, the CDR3 is CASSRDWGYEQYF. The V and J genes are TRBV26 and TRBJ2-7, with 11 bases identical to TRBD2. The read gets to within 1 residue of the CDR3 end, and the germline J gene fills in the rest. The V gene end was trimmed by 4 bases and the J gene end by 4 bases; junction bases not matched to a gene: 0. This CDR3 has 13 amino acids. The germline gives CDR1 KGHPV, CDR2 FQNQEV (reference sequence).

Comments on this clone: Genes here carry mouse names. The read terminates 1 residue before the CDR3 end, so the remaining end is supplied by the germline J gene. The V gene is TRBV26, the J gene TRBJ2-5; maybe TRBD2 (6 bases). The germline V gene encodes CDR1 KGHPV and CDR2 FQNQEV (reference sequence). V shed 4 bases and J shed 3 bases, with 8 bases lying between them. The CDR3 is made up of 13 amino acids. CDR3 protein: CASSRGVQDTQYF. Incomplete CDR3 DNA: TGTGCCAGCAGTCGGGGGGTTCAAGACACCCAGTAC.

Concerning this clone itself: Genes here carry mouse names. The CDR3 is cut off 1 residue early in the read; its end comes from the germline J gene. The chain couples TRBV12-2 to TRBJ1-5; D uncertain. The V gene's germline CDR1 is SGHLS and CDR2 HYDKME. Trimming shortened V by 0 bases and J by 2 bases, and 4 bases separated the two germline ends. The CDR3 has 13 residues. The CDR3 sequence: CASSLPDNQAPLF. Incomplete CDR3 DNA: TGTGCCAGCTCTCTCCCGGACAACCAGGCTCCGCTT.

Of note for this clone: Here the gene names and germline are mouse. The read ends 1 residue before the CDR3 terminus; that terminus is restored from the germline J gene. This sequence joins TRBV3 and TRBJ2-2; D may be TRBD1 (6 bases). The V gene lost 5 bases and the J gene lost 2 bases, with 9 bases spanning the gap. CDR3 length: 14 amino acids. Germline assignment: CDR1 SNHLY and CDR2 FYNGKV (reference sequence). CDR3 DNA, as far as it was read: TGTGCCAGCAGCCCCGGACAGAACACCGGGCAGCTCTAC. Translated: CASSPGQNTGQLY. The full CDR3 protein is CASSPGQNTGQLYF.